The clone carrying this T cell receptor beta chain was observed a few times. This sample is drawn from a study of T cells of healthy individuals. CDR1 is SGHTA and CDR2 is FQGTGA in the germline V gene. The CDR3 totals 14 residues. V was clipped by 5 bases and J by 3 bases; unmatched bases: 6. MiXCR, applied by TCRdb to the 5' RACE reads, yields one record per CDR3 protein. The repertoire includes over 95,000 distinct CDR3 sequences, approximately 18% of them detected once, and 6.2% sits in the top ten. The V gene is TRBV7-3, the J gene TRBJ1-1; 7 nucleotides line up with TRBD1. The origin of this receptor is a human donor in good health. The CDR3 coding sequence is TGTGCCAGCAGCAATCGACAGGGTGACACTGAAGCTTTCTTT. Its translation: CASSNRQGDTEAFF. Full variable domain (missing parts from reference TRBV7-3 and TRBJ1-1): GAGVSQTPSNKVTEKGKYVELRCDPISGHTALYWYRQSLGQGPEFLIYFQGTGAADDSGLPNDRFFAVRPEGSVSTLKIQRTERGDSAVYLCASSNRQGDTEAFFGQGTRLTVV.